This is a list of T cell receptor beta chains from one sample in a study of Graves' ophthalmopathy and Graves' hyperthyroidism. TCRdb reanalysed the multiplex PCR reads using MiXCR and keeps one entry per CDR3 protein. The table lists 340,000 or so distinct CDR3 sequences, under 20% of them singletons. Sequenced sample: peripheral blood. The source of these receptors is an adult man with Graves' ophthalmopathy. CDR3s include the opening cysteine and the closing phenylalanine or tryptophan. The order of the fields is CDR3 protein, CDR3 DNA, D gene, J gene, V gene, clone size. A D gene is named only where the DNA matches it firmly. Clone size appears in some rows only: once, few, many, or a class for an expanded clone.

CDR3 protein: CASSFWLIGSPLHF
CDR3 DNA: TGTGCCAGCAGTTTTTGGTTGATTGGCTCACCCCTCCACTTT
D gene: .
J gene: TRBJ1-6
V gene: TRBV12-3/TRBV12-4
clone size: many

CDR3 protein: CASSLRGGQAYEQYF
CDR3 DNA: TGTGCCAGCAGTTTGAGGGGGGGACAGGCCTACGAGCAGTACTTC
D gene: .
J gene: TRBJ2-7
V gene: TRBV27
clone size: many

CDR3 protein: CASSVVGREGTEAFF
CDR3 DNA: TGTGCCAGCAGCGTAGTAGGGAGGGAGGGGACTGAAGCTTTCTTT
D gene: .
J gene: TRBJ1-1
V gene: TRBV9
clone size: many

CDR3 protein: CASSYLEGETQYF
CDR3 DNA: TGTGCCAGCAGTTACTTGGAAGGAGAGACCCAGTACTTC
D gene: .
J gene: TRBJ2-5
V gene: TRBV6-2/TRBV6-3
clone size: many

CDR3 protein: CASSEQGGRSEQYF
CDR3 DNA: TGTGCCAGCAGTGAACAGGGGGGCAGAAGCGAGCAGTACTTC
D gene: .
J gene: TRBJ2-7
V gene: TRBV6-1
clone size: many

CDR3 protein: CAINRVWDQPQHF
CDR3 DNA: TGTGCCATAAACCGGGTGTGGGATCAGCCCCAGCATTTT
D gene: .
J gene: TRBJ1-5
V gene: TRBV10-3
clone size: many

CDR3 protein: CASSQGPPEGEAFF
CDR3 DNA: TGTGCCAGCAGCCAAGGGCCCCCAGAGGGTGAAGCTTTCTTT
D gene: .
J gene: TRBJ1-1
V gene: TRBV3-1
clone size: many

CDR3 protein: CASSEMGGIYYEQYF
CDR3 DNA: TGTGCCAGCTCGGAAATGGGAGGGATTTATTACGAGCAGTACTTC
D gene: TRBD2
J gene: TRBJ2-7
V gene: TRBV18
clone size: many

CDR3 protein: CASSLDRGTGREQYF
CDR3 DNA: TGTGCCAGCAGCTTGGATCGTGGGACAGGTCGCGAGCAGTACTTC
D gene: TRBD1
J gene: TRBJ2-7
V gene: TRBV7-2
clone size: many

CDR3 protein: CASSINWTGNSPLHF
CDR3 DNA: TGTGCCAGTAGTATAAATTGGACGGGTAATTCACCCCTCCACTTT
D gene: .
J gene: TRBJ1-6
V gene: TRBV19
clone size: many

CDR3 protein: CASSPGHNNSPLHF
CDR3 DNA: TGTGCCAGCAGCCCGGGACATAATAATTCACCCCTCCACTTT
D gene: .
J gene: TRBJ1-6
V gene: TRBV12-3/TRBV12-4
clone size: .

CDR3 protein: CASKGGRASAYGYTF
CDR3 DNA: TGTGCCAGCAAAGGGGGACGGGCGTCCGCGTATGGCTACACCTTC
D gene: .
J gene: TRBJ1-2
V gene: TRBV6-5
clone size: many

CDR3 protein: CASSFLGSNQPQHF
CDR3 DNA: TGTGCCAGCAGCTTCTTAGGGAGCAATCAGCCCCAGCATTTT
D gene: .
J gene: TRBJ1-5
V gene: TRBV7-2
clone size: many

CDR3 protein: CAWSPQGSGELFF
CDR3 DNA: TGTGCCTGGAGTCCCCAGGGCTCCGGGGAGCTGTTTTTT
D gene: .
J gene: TRBJ2-2
V gene: TRBV30
clone size: many

CDR3 protein: CASSYVGAGETQYF
CDR3 DNA: TGTGCCAGCAGTTACGTAGGGGCAGGGGAGACCCAGTACTTC
D gene: .
J gene: TRBJ2-5
V gene: TRBV6-5
clone size: many

CDR3 protein: CASRRGLDTEAFF
CDR3 DNA: TGCGCCAGCAGGAGGGGCTTGGACACTGAAGCTTTCTTT
D gene: .
J gene: TRBJ1-1
V gene: TRBV5-1
clone size: many

CDR3 protein: CASSVWPGSYEQYF
CDR3 DNA: TGTGCCAGCAGCGTGTGGCCTGGATCCTACGAGCAGTACTTC
D gene: .
J gene: TRBJ2-7
V gene: TRBV9
clone size: .

CDR3 protein: CASSLMDSPQHF
CDR3 DNA: TGTGCCAGCAGCCTCATGGATTCTCCCCAGCATTTT
D gene: .
J gene: TRBJ1-5
V gene: TRBV3-1
clone size: many

CDR3 protein: CASSTGQGRLQAKNIQYF
CDR3 DNA: TGTGCCAGCAGCACGGGACAGGGTCGGTTACAAGCCAAAAACATTCAGTACTTC
D gene: TRBD1
J gene: TRBJ2-4
V gene: TRBV28
clone size: many

CDR3 protein: CASSQQGQGPTTNQPQHF
CDR3 DNA: TGCGCCAGCAGCCAGCAGGGACAGGGGCCAACTACCAATCAGCCCCAGCATTTT
D gene: TRBD1
J gene: TRBJ1-5
V gene: TRBV4-1
clone size: many

CDR3 protein: CATSREWSGKGYTEAFF
CDR3 DNA: TGTGCCACCAGCAGAGAATGGTCGGGGAAGGGGTACACTGAAGCTTTCTTT
D gene: .
J gene: TRBJ1-1
V gene: TRBV15
clone size: many

CDR3 protein: CASSTDSLSYEQYF
CDR3 DNA: TGTGCCAGTAGTACCGACAGTTTATCCTACGAGCAGTACTTC
D gene: .
J gene: TRBJ2-7
V gene: TRBV19
clone size: many

CDR3 protein: CASSYANSNQPQHF
CDR3 DNA: TGTGCCAGCAGTTATGCCAATAGCAATCAGCCCCAGCATTTT
D gene: .
J gene: TRBJ1-5
V gene: TRBV28
clone size: many

CDR3 protein: CASRPIPSGGGGEQFF
CDR3 DNA: TGCGCCAGCAGACCCATCCCTAGCGGGGGCGGTGGTGAGCAGTTCTTC
D gene: TRBD2
J gene: TRBJ2-1
V gene: TRBV5-1
clone size: .

CDR3 protein: CATSRDPTGDHEQYF
CDR3 DNA: TGTGCCACCAGCAGAGATCCCACAGGGGATCACGAGCAGTACTTC
D gene: TRBD1
J gene: TRBJ2-7
V gene: TRBV15
clone size: many

CDR3 protein: CASSLTAGDYGYTF
CDR3 DNA: TGTGCCAGCAGTTTGACCGCGGGGGACTATGGCTACACCTTC
D gene: .
J gene: TRBJ1-2
V gene: TRBV6-5
clone size: many

CDR3 protein: CASSYSRQGRSEQYF
CDR3 DNA: TGTGCCAGCAGTTACTCCCGACAGGGCCGGAGCGAGCAGTACTTC
D gene: TRBD1
J gene: TRBJ2-7
V gene: TRBV6-5
clone size: many

CDR3 protein: CASSRTAATEAFF
CDR3 DNA: TGCGCCAGCAGCCGTACGGCGGCCACTGAAGCTTTCTTT
D gene: .
J gene: TRBJ1-1
V gene: TRBV10-2
clone size: many

CDR3 protein: CASSYRQIGYGYTF
CDR3 DNA: TGTGCCAGCAGTTACAGGCAGATTGGGTATGGCTACACCTTC
D gene: .
J gene: TRBJ1-2
V gene: TRBV6-5
clone size: .